This T cell receptor (beta chain) was sequenced during a study of blood T cell repertoires in COVID-19. As for the study in general: Both acute and convalescent COVID-19 samples were obtained from the United States, Italy and Spain.

In the original analysis: It was from reference gene primer amplification that nucleated cell counts were estimated. Profiled with immunoSEQ multiplex PCR; TCRdb holds only in-frame clones, not every one. V and J calls and clone size are as listed in that table; D and trimming were resolved from the DNA. Seen here are about 55,000 clones, approximately 85% observed once, and the top ten hold more than 9.5%. Trimming removed 5 bases from V and 4 bases from J, with 20 bases in between. The germline CDR1 and CDR2 sequences are LNHDA and SQIVND (reference sequence). The CDR3 spans 16 residues. The sample was peripheral blood. The receptor comes from a human donor in a cohort sampled during active COVID-19. V and J are TRBV19 and TRBJ2-5; D perhaps matches TRBD1 (6 bases). The CDR3 nucleotides are TGTGCCAGTAGTCGTTATGCCAGGGGCCATGGAGAGACCCAGTACTTC. Translating it yields CASSRYARGHGETQYF.